The rows below give T cell receptor beta chains drawn from one sample of a study of cytomegalovirus exposure and HLA in healthy donors. The assay was immunoSEQ multiplex PCR, and TCRdb's table has in-frame clones only and misses some. The sample carries around 150,000 clones, about 80% recorded once. Material for sequencing was PBMCs. The receptors stem from a girl aged 10 to 17 in good health and CMV-seropositive. Each CDR3 is given with its conserved first and last residue. The D gene is left open where the match is weak. Some rows have no size entry. The others give once, few or many, or a class for an expanded clone.

V gene	J gene	D gene	clone size	CDR3 protein	CDR3 DNA
TRBV10-1	TRBJ2-1	.	.	CASSDGGNEQFF	TGCGCCAGCAGTGACGGGGGCAATGAGCAGTTCTTC
TRBV7-6	TRBJ2-5	TRBD1	.	CASSLDLGQGGTQYF	TGTGCCAGCAGCTTAGACCTGGGACAGGGCGGGACCCAGTACTTC
TRBV5-1	TRBJ2-7	.	.	CASSPKNDGNYEQYF	TGCGCCAGCAGCCCAAAAAACGACGGGAACTACGAGCAGTACTTC
TRBV28	TRBJ2-2	TRBD1	.	CASSITGVNTGELFF	TGTGCCAGCAGCATAACAGGGGTCAACACCGGGGAGCTGTTTTTT
TRBV19	TRBJ2-7	.	.	CASRQGSEQYF	TGTGCCAGTAGGCAGGGGTCCGAGCAGTACTTC
TRBV28	TRBJ1-2	.	.	CASRDTTNYGYTF	TGTGCCAGCAGGGACACCACTAACTATGGCTACACCTTC
TRBV7-2	TRBJ2-2	TRBD2	once	CASSLAPSGSGTGELFF	TGTGCCAGCAGCTTAGCTCCGAGCGGGAGTGGCACCGGGGAGCTGTTTTTT
TRBV5-1	TRBJ2-5	.	.	CASRLTELETQYF	TGCGCCAGCAGACTAACTGAGTTAGAGACCCAGTACTTC
TRBV5-8	TRBJ1-5	.	once	CASSSQGTHQPQHF	TGTGCCAGCAGCTCCCAGGGGACGCATCAGCCCCAGCATTTT
TRBV5-1	TRBJ2-7	TRBD2	.	CASSLAGTSYHEQYF	TGCGCCAGCAGCTTGGCAGGGACTAGCTACCACGAGCAGTACTTC
TRBV25-1	TRBJ1-3	TRBD1	.	CASSEYTGTGISGNTIYF	TGTGCCAGCAGTGAGTACACCGGGACAGGAATTTCTGGAAACACCATATATTTT
TRBV21-1	TRBJ1-1	.	few	CASSLEIDRDRLWSEAFF	TGTGCCAGCAGCCTAGAGATAGACCGGGACAGGCTCTGGTCTGAAGCTTTCTTT
TRBV27	TRBJ2-7	.	.	CASSLSTGYEQYF	TGTGCCAGCAGTTTATCAACAGGGTACGAGCAGTACTTC
TRBV5-6	TRBJ1-2	TRBD1	.	CASSAWDRTNYGYTF	TGTGCCAGCAGCGCGTGGGACAGAACTAACTATGGCTACACCTTC
TRBV6-1	TRBJ1-2	TRBD1	.	CASSERLYRGRQANYGYTF	TGTGCCAGCAGTGAACGACTTTACAGGGGGCGGCAAGCTAACTATGGCTACACCTTC
TRBV25-1	TRBJ2-5	.	.	CASSESRTAQETQYF	TGTGCCAGCAGTGAATCCCGGACAGCACAAGAGACCCAGTACTTC
TRBV28	TRBJ2-2	.	.	CASGIPGPGELFF	TGTGCCAGCGGTATTCCTGGGCCCGGGGAGCTGTTTTTT
TRBV19	TRBJ2-7	.	.	CASSIVRGSLPGEQYF	TGTGCCAGTAGTATAGTCCGTGGGAGCCTTCCGGGCGAGCAGTACTTC
TRBV19	TRBJ1-2	.	.	CASSAWDNLEYGYTF	TGTGCCAGTAGTGCGTGGGACAATCTAGAGTATGGCTACACCTTC
TRBV9	TRBJ2-7	.	.	CASSRTGSSYEQYF	TGTGCCAGTTCAAGGACGGGGAGCTCCTACGAGCAGTACTTC
TRBV7-7	TRBJ1-1	TRBD1	.	CASSLTGDTEAFF	TGTGCTAGCAGCCTCACAGGGGACACTGAAGCTTTCTTT
TRBV11-1	TRBJ2-7	.	.	CASSFRDIKQYF	TGTGCCAGCAGCTTCCGAGACATCAAGCAGTACTTC
TRBV5-6	TRBJ2-3	TRBD2	.	CASSLVRAGGFKDTQYF	TGTGCCAGCAGCTTGGTTAGAGCGGGGGGGTTTAAGGATACGCAGTATTTT
TRBV5-5	TRBJ2-1	TRBD2	.	CASSSLTSGKSFF	TGTGCCAGCAGCTCATTGACTAGCGGGAAATCGTTCTTC
TRBV5-4	TRBJ1-1	.	few	CASSLATGRTEAFF	TGTGCCAGCAGCTTGGCCACAGGTAGGACTGAAGCTTTCTTT
TRBV6-1	TRBJ1-1	.	few	CASSEEALTEAFF	TGTGCCAGCAGTGAAGAAGCCCTCACTGAAGCTTTCTTT
TRBV19	TRBJ1-5	.	.	CASSSLPPRPRHPQPQHF	TGTGCCAGTAGTAGCCTCCCCCCCCGACCGAGGCACCCTCAGCCCCAGCATTTT
TRBV9	TRBJ2-3	TRBD2	once	CASSGSGGWAGDTQYF	TGTGCCAGCAGCGGTAGCGGGGGGTGGGCCGGAGATACGCAGTATTTT
TRBV11-2	TRBJ2-1	TRBD1	.	CASSSAQGAFEQFF	TGTGCCAGCAGCTCAGCTCAGGGGGCATTTGAGCAGTTCTTC
TRBV28	TRBJ1-2	TRBD1	.	CASSLFPGGYGYTF	TGTGCCAGCAGTTTATTTCCAGGGGGCTATGGCTACACCTTC
TRBV19	TRBJ2-5	TRBD1	.	CASSMDREETQYF	TGTGCCAGTAGTATGGACAGGGAAGAGACCCAGTACTTC
TRBV7-9	TRBJ2-7	TRBD1	.	CASSHRDRASEQYF	TGTGCCAGCAGCCATCGGGACAGGGCGTCCGAGCAGTACTTC
TRBV10-3	TRBJ1-5	TRBD1	few	CAISPGTGEVNQPQHF	TGTGCCATCAGCCCCGGGACAGGGGAGGTCAATCAGCCCCAGCATTTT
TRBV5-6	TRBJ2-5	.	.	CASSFDSQETQYF	TGTGCCAGCAGCTTTGACAGCCAAGAGACCCAGTACTTC
TRBV18	TRBJ2-7	TRBD1	once	CASSPSRDRVLVEQYF	TGTGCCAGCTCACCATCCCGGGACAGAGTCCTGGTCGAGCAGTACTTC
TRBV6-1	TRBJ2-5	.	.	CASSLTEQETQYF	TGTGCCAGCAGCCTTACAGAACAAGAGACCCAGTACTTC
TRBV6-6	TRBJ1-2	TRBD1	.	CASSYSFDRGNGYTF	TGTGCCAGCAGTTACTCCTTTGACAGGGGCAATGGCTACACCTTC
TRBV2	TRBJ2-7	.	.	CASSGGDGRLREQYF	TGTGCCAGCAGTGGCGGAGACGGTCGCCTACGGGAGCAGTACTTC
TRBV7-2	TRBJ2-7	TRBD2	.	CASSPYGGRSYEQYF	TGTGCCAGCAGCCCCTATGGCGGGAGATCCTACGAGCAGTACTTC
TRBV4-1	TRBJ1-2	.	.	CASSQVVTWGYTF	TGCGCCAGCAGCCAAGTAGTGACATGGGGCTACACCTTC
TRBV9	TRBJ2-1	TRBD2	.	CASSVVGTTKNNEQFF	TGTGCCAGCAGCGTAGTAGGGACTACGAAAAACAATGAGCAGTTCTTC
TRBV10-3	TRBJ1-1	TRBD1	.	CAISITGGGTEAFF	TGTGCCATCAGTATCACAGGGGGAGGCACTGAAGCTTTCTTT
TRBV27	TRBJ2-7	TRBD1	.	CASRNSGQGARYEQYF	TGTGCCAGCAGAAATTCCGGACAGGGGGCTCGCTACGAGCAGTACTTC
TRBV5-4	TRBJ1-1	.	few	CASSYPGHGNTEAFF	TGTGCCAGCAGCTACCCGGGACATGGGAACACTGAAGCTTTCTTT
TRBV28	TRBJ1-1	TRBD1	.	CASYPGGQGNTEAFF	TGTGCCAGCTACCCCGGGGGACAGGGGAACACTGAAGCTTTCTTT
TRBV2	TRBJ1-1	TRBD1	.	CASSEDRDTEAFF	TGTGCCAGCAGTGAGGACAGGGACACTGAAGCTTTCTTT
TRBV9	TRBJ2-7	TRBD1	.	CASSLGGTGGYEQYF	TGTGCCAGCAGCCTGGGGGGGACAGGGGGGTACGAGCAGTACTTC
TRBV7-9	TRBJ1-2	TRBD1	.	CASSDGTGYNGYTF	TGTGCCAGCAGCGACGGGACAGGGTATAATGGCTACACCTTC
TRBV7-2	TRBJ2-3	.	.	CASSLARDTQYF	TGTGCCAGCAGCTTAGCGAGGGATACGCAGTATTTT
TRBV5-4	TRBJ2-7	.	.	CASSFPNSYEQYF	TGTGCCAGCAGCTTCCCCAACTCCTACGAGCAGTACTTC
TRBV21-1	TRBJ2-2	.	.	CASTTHDRANTGELFF	TGTGCCAGCACCACCCACGACAGGGCGAACACCGGGGAGCTGTTTTTT
TRBV29-1	TRBJ2-1	TRBD2	.	CSVEDPPRGGVDEQFF	TGCAGCGTTGAAGATCCCCCTCGGGGGGGTGTCGATGAGCAGTTCTTC
TRBV27	TRBJ2-5	TRBD2	.	CASSSGTRVETQYF	TGTGCCAGCAGTTCCGGGACTAGAGTCGAGACCCAGTACTTC
TRBV4-1	TRBJ2-7	TRBD1	.	CASSHHLRDRGYEQYF	TGCGCCAGCAGCCATCATTTAAGGGACAGGGGGTACGAGCAGTACTTC
TRBV10-3	TRBJ1-1	.	.	CAIMRQLNTEAFF	TGTGCCATCATGAGACAGCTGAACACTGAAGCTTTCTTT